The source of this T cell receptor beta chain is a study of blood T cell repertoires in COVID-19. Study as a whole: COVID-19 samples collected from the United States, Italy and Spain covered acute and convalescent phases.

Trimming stripped 3 bases from V and 3 bases from J, with 10 bases between. Germline lookup yields CDR1 DFQATT and CDR2 SNEGSKA (reference sequence). CDR3 length: 13 residues. Assay: immunoSEQ multiplex PCR; the TCRdb copy retains only in-frame clones and omits some. Of 70,000 to 90,000 clones listed, roughly 80% are singletons. This receptor was obtained from a woman over 75 with acute or convalescent COVID-19. Material: peripheral blood. The gene calls are TRBV20-1 and TRBJ2-3; D perhaps matches TRBD2 (5 bases). In nucleotides, the CDR3 is TGCAGTGCTAGTTCGACGGGAACAGATACGCAGTATTTT. This codes for CSASSTGTDTQYF.